Each of the 25 T cell receptor beta chains below was sequenced from the same sample in a study of T cell clonality in common variable immunodeficiency. The data were produced by immunoSEQ multiplex PCR, yet TCRdb's version contains in-frame clones alone and is incomplete. There are roughly 79,000 clones in the sample, none observed a single time. Sequencing was performed on peripheral blood mononuclear cells. These receptors all come from a person aged 18 to 70 in good health.

This clone was found many times. Sequencing ends 3 residues short of the CDR3 end; the germline J gene provides the rest. The chain couples TRBV20-1 to TRBJ2-1, with a possible D match to TRBD2 (5 bases). Trimming removed 2 bases from V and 4 bases from J, with 15 bases in between. The CDR3 contains 15 residues. In germline, CDR1 is DFQATT, CDR2 SNEGSKA (reference sequence). CDR3 DNA (partial): TGCAGTGCTAGATCCGGACTGCTTCAATACAATGAG. Its protein is CSARSGLLQYNE. The complete CDR3 protein is CSARSGLLQYNEQFF.

This clone was recorded many times. CDR3 bases read: TGTGCCAGCAGCCCGGGACAGGGACATTTTGGGGCCTCCTACGAG. Residues: CASSPGQGHFGASYE. From start to end, the CDR3 is CASSPGQGHFGASYEQYF. The rearrangement links TRBV12-3 or TRBV12-4 to TRBJ2-7; 9 bases match TRBD1. With the read ending 3 residues before the CDR3 end, the germline J gene is used to fill in that end. This CDR3 is built from 18 residues. J gave up 0 bases and V 6 bases, and 15 bases lay outside the gene matches.

This clone turned up a few times. The sequence runs out 3 residues before the end of the CDR3; the remainder is reconstructed from the germline J gene. V usage is TRBV11-2 and J usage is TRBJ2-5, with D possibly being TRBD1 (6 bases). Germline CDR1 reads SGHAT; CDR2 reads FQNNGV. The CDR3 loop spans 15 amino acids. V was clipped by 5 bases and J by 6 bases, with 19 bases between them. CDR3 in amino acids: CASSPEVGGAKTQYF. The sequenced CDR3 bases are TGTGCCAGCAGCCCGGAGGTTGGGGGCGCGAAGACC.

This clone was counted ten times or more. The read ends 3 residues shy of where the CDR3 ends; the end is completed using the germline J gene. The V and J genes are TRBV9 and TRBJ2-7, with D uncertain. With 5 bases removed from V and 0 bases from J, the gap between germline ends came to 9 bases. Per germline, CDR1 SGDLS and CDR2 YYNGEE. This CDR3 region has 13 residues. CDR3 sequence: CASSPQSSYEQYF. The CDR3 DNA, read in part, is TGTGCCAGCAGTCCACAGAGCTCCTACGAG.

The table lists this clone with many counts. The read gets to within 3 residues of the CDR3 end, and the germline J gene fills in the rest. The J gene is TRBJ2-7, the V gene TRBV7-9, with 7 bases that match TRBD2. The V gene end was trimmed by 4 bases and the J gene end by 2 bases; junction bases not matched to a gene: 2. Germline V lookup: CDR1 SEHNR, CDR2 FQNEAQ (reference sequence). This CDR3 spans 13 amino acids. This chain's CDR3 is CASSSSGAYEQYF. The sequenced CDR3 bases are TGTGCCAGCAGCTCAAGCGGGGCCTACGAG.

Ten or more counts support this clone. Other DNA sequences in the same sample also yield this CDR3. The CDR3 DNA, read in part, is TGTGCCAGCAGCCCAACCGGGACAGGGGTCTATGGC. This codes for CASSPTGTGVYG. The entire CDR3 protein is CASSPTGTGVYGYTF. J is TRBJ1-2 and V is TRBV7-9; 10 bases are shared with TRBD1. The read terminates 3 residues before the CDR3 end, so the remaining end is supplied by the germline J gene. The CDR3 length is 15 residues. The germline CDR1 and CDR2 sequences are SEHNR and FQNEAQ (reference sequence). Losses at the gene ends were 5 bases for V and 4 bases for J; bases not matched to a gene: 7.

This clone was found many times. The CDR3 extends 3 residues past the end of the read, so its final part is completed from the germline J gene. The chain uses TRBV30 and TRBJ2-7, with D hard to call. This CDR3 contains 11 residues. Germline values: CDR1 GTSNPN, CDR2 SVGIG (reference sequence). Trimming removed 6 bases from V and 2 bases from J, with 8 bases in between. The CDR3: CACRLTYEQYF. CDR3 DNA, as far as it was read: TGTGCCTGCCGTCTTACCTACGAG.

This clone was counted many times. The CDR3 is cut off 3 residues early in the read; its end comes from the germline J gene. J is TRBJ2-7 and V is TRBV18; 7 nucleotides agree with TRBD2. J gave up 2 bases and V 6 bases, and 7 bases lay outside the gene matches. The germline gives CDR1 KGHSH, CDR2 LQKENI. The CDR3 runs 14 residues. CDR3 DNA (partial): TGTGCCAGCTCTCAGTTTGGGGGGGCCTACGAG. It codes for CASSQFGGAYE. The CDR3 in its entirety is CASSQFGGAYEQYF.

This clone appeared a few times. The read gets to within 3 residues of the CDR3 end, and the germline J gene fills in the rest. The V call is TRBV11-2, the J call TRBJ2-7; perhaps D is TRBD1 or TRBD2 (7 bases each). From germline, CDR1 is SGHAT and CDR2 FQNNGV. Trimming took 5 bases from V and 6 from J, leaving 20 bases between them. The CDR3 has 15 residues. The CDR3 here is CASSRDSPGRGEQYF. The CDR3 bases that were read are TGTGCCAGCAGCCGGGACAGCCCGGGGAGGGGCGAG.

Many counts were recorded for this clone. Coverage ceases 3 residues before the CDR3 finishes, and the germline J gene fills in the end. V is TRBV6-2 or TRBV6-3 and J is TRBJ1-2, with a possible D match to TRBD1 (6 bases). Germline V CDR1 and CDR2: MNHEY, SVGEGT. This CDR3 has 12 residues. V was pared by 7 bases and J by 3 bases, with 9 bases between. CDR3 DNA, as far as it was read: TGTGCCAGCACGGCAGGGGACTATGGC. Its translation: CASTAGDYG. The whole CDR3 sequence is CASTAGDYGYTF.

Ten or more counts support this clone. The sequenced fragment ends 3 residues before the CDR3 boundary, so the rest is inferred from the germline J gene. The chain is built from TRBV5-1 and TRBJ1-5, with D possibly being TRBD1 (5 bases). V was trimmed by 3 bases and J by 5 bases, leaving 12 bases between them. Germline V lookup: CDR1 SGHRS, CDR2 YFSETQ. This CDR3 comprises 14 residues. CDR3 protein: CASSSGGRDQPQHF. The DNA read from the CDR3 is TGCGCCAGCAGCTCGGGGGGAAGAGATCAGCCC.

This clone was detected ten times or more. The read ends 3 residues early relative to the CDR3; the germline J gene fills the gap. The V call is TRBV19, the J call TRBJ1-1; TRBD1 agrees at 7 bases. Per germline, CDR1 LNHDA and CDR2 SQIVND (reference sequence). The trim removed 7 bases at V and 4 bases at J, leaving 9 bases unmatched. There are 14 residues in the CDR3. The DNA read from the CDR3 is TGTGCCAGTATCCTACAGGGGTGGGGCACTGAA. This translates into CASILQGWGTE. The entire CDR3 sequence reads CASILQGWGTEAFF.

This clone was detected ten times or more. The read stops 3 residues short of the end of the CDR3; the missing end is completed from the germline J gene. J is TRBJ2-1 and V is TRBV12-5, with 8 positions matching TRBD1. Germline CDR1 reads LGHNT; CDR2 reads FRNRAP. V lost 7 bases and J lost 8; bases outside the gene matches: 10. The CDR3 has 14 residues. CDR3 DNA, as far as it was read: TGTGCTAGTGCGTACAGGGGGGTGATCGATGAG. This encodes CASAYRGVIDE. In full, the CDR3 reads CASAYRGVIDEQFF.

This clone occurred many times. From the germline J gene comes the end of the CDR3, since the read stops 3 residues before it. The genes are TRBV30 and TRBJ1-4, with 9 bases fitting TRBD1. Germline loops: CDR1 GTSNPN, CDR2 SVGIG (reference sequence). CDR3 length: 12 amino acids. J was trimmed by 10 bases and V by 8 bases; bases with no gene match: 8. Partial CDR3 DNA: TGTGCCGGGGACAGGGCCCCTGCAAAA. Encoded protein: CAGDRAPAK. The CDR3 reads in full as CAGDRAPAKLFF.

This clone was observed many times. The CDR3 spells CASREWKGAPDIQYF. The sequenced part of the CDR3 DNA is TGTGCCAGCAGGGAATGGAAAGGGGCGCCCGACATT. V and J are TRBV6-2 or TRBV6-3 and TRBJ2-4, with D possibly TRBD1 on 5 matching bases. The read is 3 residues too short to cover the CDR3 end, so that end is filled in from the germline J gene. V dropped 6 bases and J dropped 8 bases, with 20 bases sitting between them. Germline lookup yields CDR1 MNHEY and CDR2 SVGEGT. This CDR3 spans 15 amino acids.

This clone was seen many times. The read halts 3 residues ahead of the CDR3 end, with the missing end drawn from the germline J gene. The V and J genes are TRBV20-1 and TRBJ2-1; D gene unclear. V was cut by 0 bases and J by 6 bases, with 12 bases left in between. CDR3 length equals 14 residues. Germline V gene data show CDR1 as DFQATT and CDR2 as SNEGSKA (reference sequence). CDR3 in amino acids: CSARDPRSGNEQFF. CDR3 DNA, as far as it was read: TGCAGTGCTAGAGATCCAAGGTCAGGCAATGAG.

This clone was counted ten times or more. The CDR3 protein is CASSPWDREGYGYTF. The CDR3 DNA, read in part, is TGTGCCAGCAGTCCATGGGACAGGGAAGGCTATGGC. The chain uses TRBV6-4 and TRBJ1-2, with TRBD1 identical over 9 bases. The read stops 3 residues short of the end of the CDR3; the missing end is completed from the germline J gene. This CDR3 has 15 amino acids. Germline CDR1 is MRHNA and CDR2 is SNTAGT. V dropped 5 bases and J dropped 4; count of bases not matched to a gene: 8.

This clone was picked up a small number of times. The DNA ends 3 residues before the CDR3 does, and the rest of the CDR3 is filled in from the germline J gene. The sample contains more than one DNA sequence encoding this CDR3. This rearrangement joins TRBV18 to TRBJ2-1; 10 bases line up with TRBD2. Germline V gene sequence: CDR1 KGHSH, CDR2 LQKENI. There are 19 residues in the CDR3. V was clipped by 6 bases and J by 2 bases; unmatched bases: 16. CDR3 bases read: TGTGCCAGCTCCCCCCTCCCCTCTCTAGCGGGAGCACCCTACAATGAG. Its translation is CASSPLPSLAGAPYNE. The full CDR3 reads CASSPLPSLAGAPYNEQFF.

This clone was seen at least ten times. The read ends 3 residues shy of where the CDR3 ends; the end is completed using the germline J gene. The identical CDR3 is also encoded by other nucleotide sequences in the sample. The rearrangement joins TRBV5-4 to TRBJ2-1, with D unresolved. The CDR3 has 13 amino acids. The V gene's germline CDR1 is SGHNT and CDR2 YYREEE (reference sequence). V was clipped by 5 bases and J by 6 bases, with 12 bases between them. The sequenced part of the CDR3 DNA is TGTGCCAGCAGGGAATCTTCGGGCAATGAG. Translation: CASRESSGNE. The whole CDR3 protein reads CASRESSGNEQFF.

This clone was seen repeatedly, ten times or more. The read ends 3 residues shy of where the CDR3 ends; the end is completed using the germline J gene. Distinct nucleotide sequences in the sample also encode this CDR3. The chain employs TRBV30 and TRBJ2-2; 9 nucleotides agree with TRBD2. This CDR3 contains 16 residues. The germline CDR1 and CDR2 sequences are GTSNPN and SVGIG (reference sequence). V dropped 1 base and J dropped 6; count of bases not matched to a gene: 9. The sequenced part of the CDR3 DNA is TGTGCCTGGAGTGACCCGGGACTAGCATGGGCCGGGGAG. Its protein is CAWSDPGLAWAGE. The whole CDR3 sequence reads CAWSDPGLAWAGELFF.

Note on this clone: The CDR3 end falls 3 residues outside the read, so it is completed with the germline J gene. The chain employs TRBV19 and TRBJ2-3; D is undetermined. Germline V gene sequence: CDR1 LNHDA, CDR2 SQIVND (reference sequence). The CDR3 is made up of 11 amino acids. Deletions cut 9 bases from V and 6 bases from J, with 10 bases between. The part of the CDR3 DNA that was read is TGTGCCAGGCGGAAGATGGATACG. It codes for CARRKMDT. The CDR3 reads in full as CARRKMDTQYF.

In its sample, this clone was seen many times. Coverage ceases 3 residues before the CDR3 finishes, and the germline J gene fills in the end. The chain uses TRBV3-1 (or the pseudogene TRBV3-2) and TRBJ2-7, with D possibly being TRBD1 (5 bases). The CDR3 loop spans 15 amino acids. V dropped 4 bases and J dropped 2 bases, with 15 bases sitting between them. The germline V gene encodes CDR1 LGHDT and CDR2 YNNKEL (reference sequence). The CDR3 reads CASSPRSRGTYEQYF. The DNA read from the CDR3 is TGTGCCAGCAGCCCACGGAGTAGGGGAACCTACGAG.

This clone was seen ten or more times. The CDR3 goes on 3 residues after the read ends, and that part is filled in from the germline J gene. The V and J genes are TRBV7-9 and TRBJ1-2; 7 bases align to TRBD1. V lost 4 bases and J lost 2; bases outside the gene matches: 1. This CDR3 contains 13 residues. Germline CDR1 reads SEHNR; CDR2 reads FQNEAQ (reference sequence). The CDR3 bases that were read are TGTGCCAGCAGCTCAGGGGGAAACTATGGC. It encodes CASSSGGNYG. From start to end, the CDR3 is CASSSGGNYGYTF.

This clone was seen many times. The read stops 3 residues short of the end of the CDR3; the missing end is completed from the germline J gene. The chain employs TRBV5-1 and TRBJ1-1; D is uncertain. This CDR3 is built from 13 residues. Trimming removed 4 bases at V and 3 bases at J, with 10 bases between. Germline CDR1 reads SGHRS; CDR2 reads YFSETQ. The CDR3 DNA, read in part, is TGCGCCAGCAGCGCGAACGTAGACACTGAA. Translated: CASSANVDTE. The CDR3, in full, reads CASSANVDTEAFF.

This clone was seen repeatedly, ten times or more. Coverage ceases 3 residues before the CDR3 finishes, and the germline J gene fills in the end. The chain couples TRBV20-1 to TRBJ2-5; TRBD2 matches 11 bases. This CDR3 contains 17 residues. Per the germline V gene, CDR1 is DFQATT and CDR2 is SNEGSKA (reference sequence). V dropped 3 bases and J dropped 2; count of bases not matched to a gene: 11. The CDR3: CSASGGGSGREQETQYF. CDR3 DNA, as far as it was read: TGCAGTGCTAGTGGCGGTGGTAGCGGGAGGGAGCAAGAGACC.